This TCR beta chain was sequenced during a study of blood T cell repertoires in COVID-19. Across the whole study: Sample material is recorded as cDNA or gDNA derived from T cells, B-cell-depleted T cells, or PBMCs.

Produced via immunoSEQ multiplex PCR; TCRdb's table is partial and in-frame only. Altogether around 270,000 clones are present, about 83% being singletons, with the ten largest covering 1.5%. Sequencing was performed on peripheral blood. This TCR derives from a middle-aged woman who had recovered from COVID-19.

Written as DNA, the CDR3 is TGTGCCAGCAGACCAGGGGGCACGAGAAGCAATCAGCCCCAGCATTTT. This encodes CASRPGGTRSNQPQHF. V usage is TRBV11-2 and J usage is TRBJ1-5, with 8 nucleotides matching TRBD1. Germline CDR1 and CDR2: SGHAT and FQNNGV. CDR3 length equals 16 residues. With V trimmed by 6 bases and J by 1 base, 8 bases remained unmatched. Together with reference TRBV11-2 and TRBJ1-5, the CDR3 gives the full variable domain: EAGVAQSPRYKIIEKRQSVAFWCNPISGHATLYWYQQILGQGPKLLIQFQNNGVVDDSQLPKDRFSAERLKGVDSTLKIQPAKLEDSAVYLCASRPGGTRSNQPQHFGDGTRLSIL.